Below, 29 T cell receptor beta chains from the same sample are listed, as sequenced in a study of CD8 T cells in ankylosing spondylitis. No antigen has been assigned to these receptors. Overall study results and limits: Seven to nine highly homologous variants formed a TCR beta motif that appeared characteristic of ankylosing spondylitis blood.

In TCRdb, the 5' RACE reads were re-called with MiXCR into one record per CDR3 protein. The table records about 510,000 distinct CDR3 sequences, about 5.2% of them present only once. Sequencing input: blood, either unsorted or a sorted T cell fraction (not recorded which). The receptors here all came from a male donor with ankylosing spondylitis.

This clonotype was detected ten times or more. V gene TRBV20-1 combines with J gene TRBJ2-1; D assignment may be TRBD1 or TRBD2 (5 bases each). The CDR3 covers 14 residues. The V gene lost 1 base and the J gene lost 7 bases, with 14 bases spanning the gap. Germline CDR1 reads DFQATT; CDR2 reads SNEGSKA (reference sequence). This chain's CDR3 is CSARAPFGANEQFF. DNA of the CDR3: TGCAGTGCTAGAGCCCCATTCGGGGCGAATGAGCAGTTCTTC.

This clonotype was observed at least ten times. The rearrangement uses TRBV6-1 and TRBJ1-3; no reliable D call. V shed 7 bases and J shed 0 bases, with 19 bases lying between them. The CDR3 has 17 residues. Germline loops: CDR1 MNHNS, CDR2 SASEGT. The chain's CDR3 is CASIPGGWEFSGNTIYF. The CDR3 DNA reads TGTGCCAGCATCCCCGGTGGGTGGGAGTTCTCTGGAAACACCATATATTTT.

In this sample, this clonotype turned up many times. The J gene is TRBJ2-1, the V gene TRBV5-1; D uncertain. The CDR3 contains 14 residues. Germline V gene sequence: CDR1 SGHRS, CDR2 YFSETQ. The V end was cut by 0 bases, the J end by 7 bases, with 11 bases between. CDR3: CASSLGGSGNEQFF. The CDR3 DNA reads TGCGCCAGCAGCTTGGGAGGTTCTGGGAATGAGCAGTTCTTC.

The chain links TRBV18 to TRBJ2-5, with TRBD1 matching over 8 bases. The V gene's germline CDR1 is KGHSH and CDR2 LQKENI. With 4 bases clipped from V and 4 bases from J, the junction kept 5 bases outside the gene matches. CDR3 size: 14 residues. CDR3 DNA: TGTGCCAGCTCACTATCGACAGGGGCAGAGACCCAGTACTTC. Translation: CASSLSTGAETQYF.

The V gene is TRBV20-1, the J gene TRBJ2-1, with 8 nucleotides matching TRBD2. This CDR3 has 14 amino acids. J was trimmed by 4 bases and V by 1 base; bases with no gene match: 3. Germline loops: CDR1 DFQATT, CDR2 SNEGSKA (reference sequence). The CDR3 DNA is TGCAGTGCTAGAGCGGGGGGGCAGTACAATGAGCAGTTCTTC. This gives the protein CSARAGGQYNEQFF.

The table lists this clonotype with many counts. The gene calls are TRBV7-2 and TRBJ2-3; weak D call: TRBD2 (5 bases). Germline CDR1 SGHTA, CDR2 FQGNSA. This CDR3 region has 16 residues. The germline V and J ends were trimmed by 4 bases and 2 bases, with 16 bases remaining between them. CDR3 sequence: CASSSTSAANTDTQYF. The CDR3 DNA reads TGTGCCAGCAGCTCCACTAGTGCGGCAAACACAGATACGCAGTATTTT.

This clonotype was picked up a small number of times. The chain recombines TRBV20-1 with TRBJ2-1, with D perhaps matching TRBD2 (6 bases). Trimming left V 3 bases short and J 5 bases short, with 20 bases between. Germline V gene lookup returns CDR1 DFQATT and CDR2 SNEGSKA (reference sequence). The CDR3 contains 16 residues. CDR3 protein: CSASPRRGGFNNEQFF. The DNA for the CDR3 is TGCAGTGCTAGCCCTCGGAGGGGAGGCTTTAACAATGAGCAGTTCTTC.

This clonotype was counted at least ten times. The V and J genes are TRBV7-8 and TRBJ1-1; D is undetermined. The CDR3 runs to 14 residues. CDR1 and CDR2 (germline): SGHVS, FQNEAQ. V gave up 5 bases and J gave up 4 bases, with 14 bases separating them. CDR3 sequence: CASSAYQGSTEAFF. DNA for the CDR3: TGTGCCAGCAGCGCGTATCAAGGATCCACTGAAGCTTTCTTT.

This clonotype was detected many times. The chain couples TRBV18 to TRBJ2-1; D gene unclear. The germline V gene encodes CDR1 KGHSH and CDR2 LQKENI. The CDR3 is 15 residues long. V gave up 6 bases and J gave up 0 bases, with 12 bases separating them. In nucleotides, the CDR3 is TGTGCCAGCTCCCCCCTAACGGACTCCTACAATGAGCAGTTCTTC. It is translated as CASSPLTDSYNEQFF.

This clonotype has a count of ten or more. The V gene is TRBV20-1, the J gene TRBJ2-7; perhaps D is TRBD1 or TRBD2 (5 bases each). V dropped 5 bases and J dropped 7 bases, with 15 bases sitting between them. This CDR3 comprises 12 residues. Germline assignment: CDR1 DFQATT and CDR2 SNEGSKA (reference sequence). The CDR3 here is CSASDPGREQYF. The CDR3 DNA follows: TGCAGTGCTTCAGACCCGGGACGGGAGCAGTACTTC.

V gene TRBV7-2 combines with J gene TRBJ2-1; D call uncertain. The germline gives CDR1 SGHTA, CDR2 FQGNSA. The CDR3 sequence is 14 residues long. Trimming took off 5 bases at V and 8 bases at J, with 16 bases between the two ends. The CDR3 reads CASSIGPPVDEQFF. CDR3 sequence (DNA): TGTGCCAGCAGCATCGGGCCTCCCGTCGATGAGCAGTTCTTC. Together with reference TRBV7-2 and TRBJ2-1, the CDR3 gives the full variable domain: GAGVSQSPSNKVTEKGKDVELRCDPISGHTALYWYRQSLGQGLEFLIYFQGNSAPDKSGLPSDRFSAERTGGSVSTLTIQRTQQEDSAVYLCASSIGPPVDEQFFGPGTRLTVL.

The V call is TRBV10-3, the J call TRBJ2-1, with 13 bases matching TRBD2. CDR3 length: 15 residues. With 8 bases clipped from V and 9 bases from J, the junction kept 10 bases outside the gene matches. CDR1 is ENHRY and CDR2 is SYGVKD in the germline V gene. The chain's CDR3 is CAISTGTSGNGEQFF. The CDR3 nucleotides are TGTGCCATCTCCACCGGGACTAGCGGGAACGGTGAGCAGTTCTTC.

This clonotype was detected ten times or more. The V gene is TRBV20-1, the J gene TRBJ2-3; maybe TRBD2 (6 bases). The V end was cut by 7 bases, the J end by 2 bases, with 16 bases between. Germline CDR1 reads DFQATT; CDR2 reads SNEGSKA (reference sequence). The CDR3 has 14 residues. Written as DNA, the CDR3 is TGCAGTGTACCCAGCGGGTCCCTCACAGATACGCAGTATTTT. Its translation is CSVPSGSLTDTQYF.

The rearrangement joins TRBV7-9 to TRBJ2-2, with D hard to call. Trimming removed 5 bases at V and 9 bases at J, with 16 bases between. CDR3 length equals 14 residues. Germline V gives CDR1 SEHNR, CDR2 FQNEAQ (reference sequence). CDR3 in amino acids: CASSTGPHSWELFF. The CDR3 DNA reads as TGTGCCAGCAGCACCGGGCCCCACAGCTGGGAGCTGTTTTTT.

This chain joins TRBV28 and TRBJ2-5, with D unclear. Trimming left V 7 bases short and J 3 bases short, with 15 bases between. The CDR3 runs to 14 residues. CDR1 is MDHEN and CDR2 is SYDVKM in the germline V gene. DNA for the CDR3: TGTGCCAGCACCCCCGGGCAGGCAGAAGAGACCCAGTACTTC. Its translation is CASTPGQAEETQYF.

This clonotype was observed at least ten times. V is TRBV20-1 and J is TRBJ1-6; a weak D match, TRBD1 (6 bases). V lost 3 bases to trimming and J lost 7 bases, with 16 bases between them. CDR3 length: 15 amino acids. Looked up from germline, CDR1 is DFQATT and CDR2 is SNEGSKA (reference sequence). The DNA of the CDR3 is TGCAGTGCTAGTAGTGGGCAGGGACAAAATTCACCCCTCCACTTT. It specifies CSASSGQGQNSPLHF.

This clonotype appeared a few times. The chain links TRBV2 to TRBJ2-7; D is perhaps TRBD2 (7 bases). The germline CDR1 and CDR2 sequences are SNHLY and FYNNEI. This CDR3 has 14 amino acids. Trimming shortened V by 4 bases and J by 5 bases, and 15 bases separated the two germline ends. DNA of the CDR3: TGTGCCAGCAGTGTTCGATCGGGGGGCGACGAGCAGTACTTC. This gives the protein CASSVRSGGDEQYF.

At least ten counts were recorded for this clonotype. The gene calls are TRBV7-2 and TRBJ2-3; TRBD2 matches at 9 bases. The CDR3 covers 13 residues. Germline CDR1 is SGHTA and CDR2 is FQGNSA. Losses at the gene ends were 3 bases for V and 6 bases for J; bases not matched to a gene: 1. The CDR3 DNA sequence: TGTGCCAGCAGCTTTGGGACTAGCGATACGCAGTATTTT. Translated, it gives CASSFGTSDTQYF.

There are many counts of this clonotype. The chain is built from TRBV5-1 and TRBJ2-7, with 9 bases lining up with TRBD1. The ends lost 7 bases at V and 3 bases at J; junction bases unmatched: 5. The CDR3 is 13 residues long. CDR1 is SGHRS, CDR2 YFSETQ, per germline. CDR3 coding DNA: TGCGCCAGCGCAGACAGGGGGAACTACGAGCAGTACTTC. The encoded protein is CASADRGNYEQYF.

This clonotype was found many times. This chain connects TRBV5-1 to TRBJ1-6; possibly TRBD1 for D (5 bases). Trimming took 2 bases from V and 10 from J, leaving 22 bases between them. CDR1 and CDR2 (germline): SGHRS, YFSETQ. The CDR3 length is 17 residues. CDR3 sequence: CASSFSPTRAWQSPLHF. CDR3 coding DNA: TGCGCCAGCAGCTTTTCGCCTACCAGGGCCTGGCAATCACCCCTCCACTTT.

This clonotype was seen ten or more times. The chain combines TRBV7-2 with TRBJ2-7; possibly TRBD2 for D (5 bases). Trimming left V 1 base short and J 5 bases short, with 12 bases between. The CDR3 runs 14 residues. Per germline, CDR1 SGHTA and CDR2 FQGNSA. CDR3 protein: CASSLGLAYHEQYF. CDR3 DNA sequence: TGTGCCAGCAGCTTAGGGCTAGCATACCACGAGCAGTACTTC.

The chain carries TRBV5-1 and TRBJ2-3; 7 bases are a match to TRBD1. The CDR3 sequence is 14 residues long. After removal of 0 bases from V and 6 bases from J, the junction contained 4 bases not matched to a gene. Germline-derived CDR1 and CDR2 are SGHRS and YFSETQ. CDR3 sequence reads: CASSLGGGYDTQYF. The CDR3 DNA follows: TGCGCCAGCAGCTTGGGAGGGGGCTACGATACGCAGTATTTT. Together with reference TRBV5-1 and TRBJ2-3, the CDR3 gives the full variable domain: KAGVTQTPRYLIKTRGQQVTLSCSPISGHRSVSWYQQTPGQGLQFLFEYFSETQRNKGNFPGRFSGRQFSNSRSEMNVSTLELGDSALYLCASSLGGGYDTQYFGPGTRLTVL.

This clonotype was picked up a small number of times. This chain links TRBV7-6 with TRBJ2-7; D is unclear. Per germline, CDR1 SGHVS and CDR2 FNYEAQ. This CDR3 region has 14 residues. V was cut by 0 bases and J by 6 bases, with 12 bases left in between. CDR3 sequence: CASSLASGSSEQYF. DNA of the CDR3: TGTGCCAGCAGCTTAGCGTCGGGTAGCTCCGAGCAGTACTTC.

This clonotype was detected ten times or more. This chain joins TRBV15 and TRBJ1-4; 10 bases map to TRBD1. V lost 0 bases, J lost 8 bases, and 3 bases stayed unmatched. CDR3 length: 15 residues. Per the germline V gene, CDR1 is LNHNV and CDR2 is YYDKDF (reference sequence). As DNA, the CDR3 is TGTGCCACCAGCAGAGATAGGACAGGGGGAGAAAAACTGTTTTTT. Amino acids: CATSRDRTGGEKLFF.

This clonotype was seen ten or more times. This chain uses TRBV30 with TRBJ1-6; no reliable D call. CDR3 size: 16 residues. Per the germline V gene, CDR1 is GTSNPN and CDR2 is SVGIG (reference sequence). The ends were cut back, 1 base at V and 0 bases at J, with 10 bases in the middle. CDR3 nucleotide sequence: TGTGCCTGGAGTGGGGATCAGAGCTCCTATAATTCACCCCTCCACTTT. This gives the protein CAWSGDQSSYNSPLHF.

The chain has TRBV28 and TRBJ2-7; 8 bases match TRBD2. After removal of 5 bases from V and 9 bases from J, the junction contained 15 bases not matched to a gene. The germline V gene has CDR1 MDHEN and CDR2 SYDVKM. The CDR3 has 15 amino acids. CDR3 nucleotides: TGTGCCAGCAGTAAAGCGGGTAGCGGGGACACGGGGCAGTACTTC. Residues: CASSKAGSGDTGQYF. The full variable domain, rest sourced from reference TRBV28 and TRBJ2-7, is DVKVTQSSRYLVKRTGEKVFLECVQDMDHENMFWYRQDPGLGLRLIYFSYDVKMKEKGDIPEGYSVSREKKERFSLILESASTNQTSMYLCASSKAGSGDTGQYFGPGTRLTVT.

This clonotype was observed many times. The V gene is TRBV12-3 or TRBV12-4, the J gene TRBJ2-2; D is uncertain. This CDR3 is 16 amino acids long. Trimming removed 3 bases at V and 6 bases at J, with 17 bases between. CDR3 bases: TGTGCCAGCAGTTTTGTCTCTCTCGGATCTGCCGGGGAGCTGTTTTTT. Its protein product is CASSFVSLGSAGELFF.

This clonotype was counted at least ten times. The rearrangement joins TRBV7-2 to TRBJ1-2, with no clear D. V was shortened by 4 bases and J by 1 base, with 4 bases between the two germline ends. The CDR3 has 12 residues. The germline gives CDR1 SGHTA, CDR2 FQGNSA. The CDR3: CASSSDNYGYTF. In nucleotides, the CDR3 is TGTGCCAGCAGCTCAGATAACTATGGCTACACCTTC.

Ten or more counts support this clonotype. This chain connects TRBV11-1 to TRBJ2-1; TRBD2 agrees at 11 bases. V trimming: 1 base; J trimming: 8 bases; junction bases outside the gene matches: 4. Germline CDR1 is SGHAT and CDR2 is FQDESV (reference sequence). This CDR3 contains 15 residues. Written as DNA, the CDR3 is TGTGCCAGCAGCTTAGAACTAGCGGGAGCGGATGAGCAGTTCTTC. Amino acid sequence: CASSLELAGADEQFF.